A selection of T cell receptor beta chains follows, all from one sample in a study of T-cell reconstitution after alpha-beta-depleted transplantation in children. TCRdb used MiXCR to reprocess the PCR reads, holding one entry per CDR3 protein. The table has about 420,000 distinct CDR3 sequences, about 16% seen once. The specimen comprised PBMCs, mostly from graft donor cells, sampled 360 days after TCRalphabeta/CD19-depleted stem cell transplant. These receptors were collected from a boy in the first two years of life who had a stem cell transplant for Wiskott-Aldrich syndrome, so the T cells may come from the graft donor. Each CDR3 is given with its conserved first and last residue. The D gene is left open where the match is weak. The size field is filled for only some rows; it gives once, few, many or a size class.

TRBJ1-3	TRBV28	-	15	-	CASSLGAAGGNTIYF	TGTGCCAGCAGTTTAGGGGCGGCGGGAGGAAACACCATATATTTT
TRBJ2-7	TRBV5-4	-	19	-	CASSFKSNSGTGFSYEQYF	TGTGCCAGCAGCTTCAAATCAAACTCCGGGACGGGCTTCTCCTACGAGCAGTACTTC
TRBJ2-5	TRBV24-1	few	17	-	CATSGPGRSGFKETQYF	TGTGCCACCAGTGGTCCCGGCAGATCGGGATTTAAAGAGACCCAGTACTTC
TRBJ1-2	TRBV28	-	13	-	CASSGDDLVIYTF	TGTGCCAGCAGTGGGGACGACTTAGTGATCTACACCTTC
TRBJ2-5	TRBV20-1	few	15	-	CSASRHLAGGETQYF	TGCAGTGCTTCTAGACACCTTGCTGGGGGAGAGACCCAGTACTTC
TRBJ2-2	TRBV5-5	-	15	TRBD1	CASSLKGAGTGELFF	TGTGCCAGCAGCTTGAAGGGGGCAGGCACCGGGGAGCTGTTTTTT
TRBJ2-1	TRBV3-1	few	15	TRBD2	CASTRLAGDYNEQFF	TGTGCCAGCACCCGACTAGCGGGAGACTACAATGAGCAGTTCTTC
TRBJ2-1	TRBV5-4	-	16	TRBD2	CASSSQIAGGRNEQFF	TGTGCCAGCAGCTCCCAAATAGCGGGGGGGCGTAATGAGCAGTTCTTC
TRBJ2-2	TRBV27	-	18	TRBD1	CASSSWQQGFVVTGELFF	TGTGCCAGCAGTTCTTGGCAACAGGGGTTCGTGGTAACCGGGGAGCTGTTTTTT
TRBJ2-2	TRBV2	-	18	TRBD2	CAFSFKPRLALNTGELFF	TGTGCCTTCAGTTTTAAACCCCGACTAGCTCTGAACACCGGGGAGCTGTTTTTT
TRBJ2-1	TRBV24-1	-	15	-	CATSGTQARYNEQFF	TGTGCCACCAGTGGGACACAGGCGCGCTACAATGAGCAGTTCTTC
TRBJ2-5	TRBV20-1	few	13	-	CSALRSTQETQYF	TGCAGTGCCCTACGGAGTACTCAAGAGACCCAGTACTTC
TRBJ2-4	TRBV30	-	16	TRBD2	CAWSAGLALAKNIQYF	TGTGCCTGGAGCGCGGGACTAGCTCTAGCCAAAAACATTCAGTACTTC
TRBJ2-7	TRBV7-2	-	13	-	CASRRSSSYEQYF	TGTGCCAGCAGGCGATCGAGCTCCTACGAGCAGTACTTC
TRBJ2-4	TRBV7-9	-	15	-	CASSLGWGALDIQYF	TGTGCCAGCAGCTTAGGTTGGGGGGCATTGGACATTCAGTACTTC
TRBJ2-1	TRBV3-1	few	15	-	CASSQVGTVFGEQFF	TGTGCCAGCAGCCAAGTTGGGACCGTATTTGGGGAGCAGTTCTTC
TRBJ1-1	TRBV5-1	few	14	-	CASSLWPPGTEAFF	TGCGCCAGCAGCTTGTGGCCACCGGGGACTGAAGCTTTCTTT